The T cell receptor beta chain under discussion was sequenced for a study of cytomegalovirus exposure and HLA in healthy donors. Background on the study: A prior study identified 90 million to 120 million unique TCR beta sequences from 150 million to 200 million T cells. Among several hundred genotyped donors, around 82% fell in the Caucasian-associated ancestry cluster. Study-level points and caveats: Under in vitro conditions, a few CMV-associated chains were confirmed as specific for CMV antigens.

This clone was seen a single time. Its antigen is not identified. Germline V gene sequence: CDR1 MNHEY, CDR2 SMNVEV (reference sequence). V was pared by 2 bases and J by 4 bases, with 2 bases of the junction left unmatched. CDR3 size: 13 residues. With 60 Vbeta and 13 Jbeta primers, the PCR was carried out. TCRdb's copy holds only in-frame clones and misses some; the assay was immunoSEQ multiplex PCR. Of some 80,000 clones listed, over 60% are singletons. This clonotype was sampled from a male donor in good health and CMV-seropositive. Sequencing was carried out using PBMCs. The V call is TRBV27, the J call TRBJ2-7; TRBD1 matches 7 bases. Here the CDR3 DNA reads TGTGCCAGCAGTTTAGAGGGGGCTTACGAGCAGTACTTC. Translating gives CASSLEGAYEQYF.